These 23 T cell receptor beta chains came from one sample sequenced in a study of CD8 T cells in Susac syndrome. Random hexamers were used to reverse transcribe roughly 0.45 to 1 ug of RNA. TCRdb independently ran MiXCR on the immunoSEQ multiplex PCR reads; one entry per CDR3 protein. Of approximately 120,000 distinct CDR3 sequences listed, over 85% are singletons. Sequenced sample: CD8+ T cells from PBMCs. Source of these receptors: a human donor with multiple sclerosis.

The rearrangement joins TRBV6-2 or TRBV6-3 to TRBJ1-5, with D perhaps TRBD1 (5 bases). The V end was cut by 5 bases, the J end by 5 bases, with 16 bases between. Germline-derived CDR1 and CDR2 are MNHEY and SVGEGT. The CDR3 extends over 15 amino acids. As DNA, the CDR3 is TGTGCCAGCAGTCGTACGCGACGGGGGTATCAGCCCCAGCATTTT. It encodes CASSRTRRGYQPQHF.

The chain employs TRBV27 and TRBJ1-5, with D perhaps matching TRBD1 (6 bases). The CDR3 runs 14 residues. V lost 3 bases to trimming and J lost 6 bases, with 12 bases between them. In germline, CDR1 is MNHEY, CDR2 SMNVEV (reference sequence). The CDR3 protein is CASSLGRGSQPQHF. In DNA, the CDR3 is TGTGCCAGCAGTTTGGGTAGGGGGAGTCAGCCCCAGCATTTT.

The chain joins TRBV28 to TRBJ2-7; D remains unclear. V was pared by 5 bases and J by 3 bases, with 11 bases between. Looked up from germline, CDR1 is MDHEN and CDR2 is SYDVKM. The length of the CDR3 is 13 residues. CDR3 nucleotides: TGTGCCAGCAGTCTAGGACGGAACTACGAGCAGTACGTC. This codes for CASSLGRNYEQYV.

The chain carries TRBV10-3 and TRBJ2-3; tentative D call: TRBD2 (6 bases). Trimming cost V 4 bases and J 5 bases, with 10 bases left between them. This CDR3 comprises 13 residues. Germline values: CDR1 ENHRY, CDR2 SYGVKD. This chain's CDR3 is CAISVTRGDTQYF. The CDR3 DNA reads TGTGCCATCAGTGTAACGCGGGGAGATACGCAGTATTTT.

The V and J genes are TRBV28 and TRBJ1-2; perhaps TRBD1 as D (5 bases). V was cut by 1 base and J by 6 bases, with 18 bases left in between. CDR1 is MDHEN, CDR2 SYDVKM, per germline. The CDR3 loop spans 16 amino acids. DNA of the CDR3: TGTGCCAGCAGTTTATTGAAACAGGTCAATGGGGATGGCTACACCTTC. This gives the protein CASSLLKQVNGDGYTF.

The chain carries TRBV3-1 and TRBJ1-5; 7 positions match TRBD1. This CDR3 contains 17 residues. CDR1 is LGHDT, CDR2 YNNKEL, per germline (reference sequence). The V and J ends lost 4 bases and 0 bases, in that order; junction bases with no gene match: 9. The CDR3 DNA follows: TGTGCCAGCAGCCTGGGGGACAGTGGTTATAGCAATCAGCCCCAGCATTTT. Translating it yields CASSLGDSGYSNQPQHF.

In this sample, this clonotype turned up a few times. The chain couples TRBV12-2 to TRBJ2-7. TRBV12-2 counts as a pseudogene. The CDR3 length is 14 residues. Here the CDR3 DNA reads TGTGCAAGTCGCTCACGTGGTATATCGGACGAGCAGTACGTC. Residues: CASRSRGISDEQYV.

The sample holds one count of this clonotype. This chain joins TRBV9 and TRBJ2-1, with D uncertain. This CDR3 is 14 amino acids long. CDR1 is SGDLS, CDR2 YYNGEE, per germline. V lost 3 bases and J 4 bases, leaving 11 bases between the germline ends. The CDR3 sequence is CASSGRGPYNEQFF. The DNA for the CDR3 is TGTGCCAGCAGCGGACGTGGGCCTTACAATGAGCAGTTCTTC.

This clonotype was seen only once. The chain couples TRBV12-3 or TRBV12-4 to TRBJ2-1; 12 positions agree with TRBD2. CDR3 length equals 23 residues. V gave up 2 bases and J gave up 0 bases; unmatched junction bases: 20. The DNA for the CDR3 is TGTGCCAGCAGTTTAATTGCGGCTAGCGGGAGGGGACCCAAGTCGCTCTCCTACAATGAGCAGTTCTTC. As protein: CASSLIAASGRGPKSLSYNEQFF.

This clonotype was counted only a few times. CDR3 nucleotide sequence: TGCGCCAGCAGTGGCAATGGCTACACCTTC. Protein: CASSGNGYTF. The chain is built from TRBV5-1 and TRBJ1-2, with unresolved D. The V and J ends lost 5 bases and 6 bases respectively, with 5 bases between them. The CDR3 runs to 10 residues. Per the germline V gene, CDR1 is SGHRS and CDR2 is YFSETQ.

This sequence joins TRBV20-1 and TRBJ2-1, with D possibly being TRBD1 (7 bases). Germline V gene data show CDR1 as DFQATT and CDR2 as SNEGSKA (reference sequence). The CDR3 is made up of 11 amino acids. V lost 2 bases, J lost 12 bases, and 11 bases lay in between. CDR3 nucleotide sequence: TGCAGTGCTAGACAGGGGGGCATGCAGTTCTTC. Its protein is CSARQGGMQFF.

This clonotype has only a few counts. J is TRBJ2-7 and V is TRBV6-1; D not certain. Trimming took off 4 bases at V and 4 bases at J, with 5 bases between the two ends. The germline V gene has CDR1 MNHNS and CDR2 SASEGT. CDR3 length: 11 residues. CDR3 sequence (DNA): TGTGCCAGCAGTGTGGGTTACGAGCAGTACTTC. It encodes CASSVGYEQYF.

The chain uses TRBV19 and TRBJ1-1; 7 bases align to TRBD1. Trimming took 7 bases from V and 4 from J; bases not matched to a gene: 3. The CDR3 contains 12 residues. Germline V gene lookup returns CDR1 LNHDA and CDR2 SQIVND (reference sequence). The CDR3 nucleotides read TGTGCCAGTACAACAGGGGCCACTGAAGCTTTCTTT. This gives the protein CASTTGATEAFF.

This clonotype has just one count. The rearrangement joins TRBV6-1 to TRBJ2-5; 12 bases align to TRBD2. The V segment lost 6 bases and the J segment 4 bases; nucleotides outside the gene matches: 9. The CDR3 contains 16 residues. CDR1 MNHNS and CDR2 SASEGT come from the germline V gene. As DNA, the CDR3 is TGTGCCAGCAGCCCCGAACTAGCGGGGGGCCGAGAGACCCAGTACTTC. Amino acid sequence: CASSPELAGGRETQYF.

The rearrangement links TRBV29-1 to TRBJ1-1; no firm D call. The CDR3 extends over 11 amino acids. CDR1 is SQVTM and CDR2 is ANQGSEA in the germline V gene. V lost 3 bases and J 4 bases, leaving 6 bases between the germline ends. CDR3 DNA: TGCAGCGTTGAGAAAGCCACTGAAGCTTTCTTT. Translating gives CSVEKATEAFF.

The chain recombines TRBV5-6 with TRBJ2-3; 8 positions match TRBD1. This CDR3 has 14 residues. Per the germline V gene, CDR1 is SGHDT and CDR2 is YYEEEE. V lost 0 bases, J lost 11 bases, and 8 bases stayed unmatched. The CDR3 reads CASSLGQGANGQYF. Written as DNA, the CDR3 is TGTGCCAGCAGCTTGGGGCAGGGGGCGAATGGGCAGTATTTT.

This chain connects TRBV27 to TRBJ1-2; 8 bases agree with TRBD1. The V gene's germline CDR1 is MNHEY and CDR2 SMNVEV (reference sequence). The CDR3 spans 16 residues. V lost 5 bases to trimming and J lost 3 bases; unmatched junction nucleotides: 11. Here the CDR3 DNA reads TGTGCCAGCAGTCTGAAAATTGGACAGGGCGACTATGGCTACACCTTC. The encoded protein is CASSLKIGQGDYGYTF.

This chain joins TRBV6-6 and TRBJ1-5; D unresolved. Trimming pared 2 bases from V and 0 bases from J, leaving 11 bases between. Germline V gene data show CDR1 as MNHNY and CDR2 as SVGAGI (reference sequence). The length of the CDR3 is 16 residues. CDR3 nucleotide sequence: TGTGCCAGCAGTTACAGGCTGGGTTATAGCAATCAGCCCCAGCATTTT. Protein product: CASSYRLGYSNQPQHF.

The chain couples TRBV9 to TRBJ2-2, with 7 nucleotides matching TRBD2. The germline V gene encodes CDR1 SGDLS and CDR2 YYNGEE. CDR3 size: 14 residues. V lost 7 bases to trimming and J lost 4 bases; unmatched junction nucleotides: 7. CDR3 residues: CASSPGRVTGELFF. For the CDR3, the DNA is TGTGCCAGCTCGCCAGGGAGGGTCACCGGGGAGCTGTTTTTT.

The CDR3 DNA follows: TGTGCCAGCAGCGCGAACAGGGGGCTAGGGTATGGCTACACCTTC. Amino acid sequence: CASSANRGLGYGYTF. The chain is built from TRBV9 and TRBJ1-2, with TRBD1 identical over 9 bases. The CDR3 has 15 residues. Losses at the gene ends were 3 bases for V and 5 bases for J; bases not matched to a gene: 8. Germline CDR1 is SGDLS and CDR2 is YYNGEE.

The V and J genes are TRBV29-1 and TRBJ2-2; D is unclear. The CDR3 runs to 13 residues. With 8 bases removed from V and 2 bases from J, the gap between germline ends came to 12 bases. Germline loops: CDR1 SQVTM, CDR2 ANQGSEA. The CDR3 nucleotides are TGCAGCTCACGGCAGACAAACACCGGGGAGCTGTTTTTT. Amino acid sequence: CSSRQTNTGELFF.

This chain uses TRBV29-1 with TRBJ2-2, with unresolved D. Germline CDR1 reads SQVTM; CDR2 reads ANQGSEA. V was clipped by 5 bases and J by 4 bases, with 5 bases between them. The CDR3 runs to 11 residues. The CDR3 DNA reads TGCAGCGTTCCCGTCACCGGGGAGCTGTTTTTT. Translation: CSVPVTGELFF.

The chain recombines TRBV9 with TRBJ2-7; the D gene could be TRBD1 or TRBD2 (6 bases each). V shed 0 bases and J shed 6 bases, with 13 bases lying between them. The CDR3 spans 14 residues. Germline V gene data show CDR1 as SGDLS and CDR2 as YYNGEE. CDR3 bases: TGTGCCAGCAGCGTAGGGGGGGCTCCCTTCGAGCAGTACTTC. Amino acids: CASSVGGAPFEQYF.